This is a list of T cell receptor beta chains from one sample in a study of cytomegalovirus exposure and HLA in healthy donors. TCRdb keeps only in-frame clones here, not all; method: immunoSEQ multiplex PCR. This table has 220,000 or so clones, over 70% appearing once. Sequencing was done on a sample of PBMCs. The receptors shown here come from a woman under 40 in good health and CMV-seropositive. The CDR3 runs from the conserved cysteine through the conserved F or W. A D gene is named only where the DNA matches it firmly. Size is omitted from some rows. Given values are once, few, many or a class for expanded clones.

D gene: NA
J gene: TRBJ1-1
V gene: TRBV7-2
clone size: NA
CDR3 DNA: TGTGCCAGCAGCCCCGCTCTTGGGCAGGCTTTCTTT
CDR3 protein: CASSPALGQAFF

D gene: TRBD2
J gene: TRBJ2-7
V gene: TRBV15
clone size: once
CDR3 DNA: TGTGCCACCAGCAGAGATCTAGCGGGAGGTTCCTACGAGCAGTACTTC
CDR3 protein: CATSRDLAGGSYEQYF

D gene: TRBD1
J gene: TRBJ2-1
V gene: TRBV6-5
clone size: few
CDR3 DNA: TGTGCCAGCAGCCAGGGGGTTCGTATTGAGCAGTTCTTC
CDR3 protein: CASSQGVRIEQFF

D gene: TRBD2
J gene: TRBJ2-2
V gene: TRBV7-2
clone size: NA
CDR3 DNA: TGTGCCAGCAGCTTAATAGCGGGAGCGACCGGGGAGCTGTTTTTT
CDR3 protein: CASSLIAGATGELFF

D gene: NA
J gene: TRBJ2-3
V gene: TRBV6-4
clone size: NA
CDR3 DNA: TGTGCCAGCAGTGACAGGGGGGGCACAGATACGCAGTATTTT
CDR3 protein: CASSDRGGTDTQYF

D gene: TRBD2
J gene: TRBJ2-7
V gene: TRBV10-3
clone size: NA
CDR3 DNA: TGTGCCATCAGTGGGGGAGCGGGAGAGTCCTACGAGCAGTACTTC
CDR3 protein: CAISGGAGESYEQYF

D gene: NA
J gene: TRBJ2-7
V gene: TRBV30
clone size: NA
CDR3 DNA: TGTGCCTGGAGTTTGACCTACGAGCAGTACTTC
CDR3 protein: CAWSLTYEQYF

D gene: NA
J gene: TRBJ1-2
V gene: TRBV5-6
clone size: NA
CDR3 DNA: TGTGCCAGCAGGGGGCCCGGTCAATATGGCTACACCTTC
CDR3 protein: CASRGPGQYGYTF

D gene: NA
J gene: TRBJ2-7
V gene: TRBV11-3
clone size: once
CDR3 DNA: TGTGCCAGCAGCCGCACGTCGTACGACGAGCAGTACTTC
CDR3 protein: CASSRTSYDEQYF

D gene: NA
J gene: TRBJ1-2
V gene: TRBV30
clone size: few
CDR3 DNA: TGTGCCTGGAGTCCTCTCGTGGGCAGGGGTGGCTACACCTTC
CDR3 protein: CAWSPLVGRGGYTF

D gene: NA
J gene: TRBJ1-4
V gene: TRBV18
clone size: NA
CDR3 DNA: TGTGCCAGCTCAATCTCTTCCGGGAGTAATGAAAAACTGTTTTTT
CDR3 protein: CASSISSGSNEKLFF

D gene: TRBD1
J gene: TRBJ1-2
V gene: TRBV6-5
clone size: NA
CDR3 DNA: TGTGCCAGCAGTTACTCGACTGGGGACAGTTGGAATGGCTACACCTTC
CDR3 protein: CASSYSTGDSWNGYTF

D gene: NA
J gene: TRBJ1-3
V gene: TRBV6-5
clone size: NA
CDR3 DNA: TGTGCCAGCTCACCCCGGGGGGCCTCTGGAAACACCATATATTTT
CDR3 protein: CASSPRGASGNTIYF

D gene: TRBD1
J gene: TRBJ1-4
V gene: TRBV6-6
clone size: NA
CDR3 DNA: TGTGCCAGCAGTTACTCGATCCCCGGGACAGATGAAAAACTGTTTTTT
CDR3 protein: CASSYSIPGTDEKLFF

D gene: NA
J gene: TRBJ2-7
V gene: TRBV19
clone size: NA
CDR3 DNA: TGTGCCAGTTACCGACTGCTGGGGCAGTACTTC
CDR3 protein: CASYRLLGQYF

D gene: NA
J gene: TRBJ2-1
V gene: TRBV30
clone size: NA
CDR3 DNA: TGTGCCTGGCACAACTACAATGAGCAGTTCTTC
CDR3 protein: CAWHNYNEQFF

D gene: TRBD1
J gene: TRBJ1-2
V gene: TRBV10-3
clone size: NA
CDR3 DNA: TGTGCCATCAGCGGGACAGGGACTAACTATGGCTACACCTTC
CDR3 protein: CAISGTGTNYGYTF

D gene: TRBD1
J gene: TRBJ2-7
V gene: TRBV7-8
clone size: NA
CDR3 DNA: TGTGCCAGCAGCTTGCCCGGGACAGCGACCTACGAGCAGTACTTC
CDR3 protein: CASSLPGTATYEQYF

D gene: NA
J gene: TRBJ1-2
V gene: TRBV5-5
clone size: NA
CDR3 DNA: TGTGCCAGCAGTCCGTTTCAGGTTAACTATGGCTACACCTTC
CDR3 protein: CASSPFQVNYGYTF

D gene: NA
J gene: TRBJ1-2
V gene: TRBV11-1
clone size: NA
CDR3 DNA: TGTGCCAGCACCCCCAAGGCGGGAAAGGGCTATGGCTACACCTTC
CDR3 protein: CASTPKAGKGYGYTF

D gene: TRBD2
J gene: TRBJ2-1
V gene: TRBV14
clone size: NA
CDR3 DNA: TGTGCCAGCAGCCAGGGACTAGCGGGAGGCCGCGGGGGGAATGAGCAGTTCTTC
CDR3 protein: CASSQGLAGGRGGNEQFF

D gene: NA
J gene: TRBJ1-2
V gene: TRBV6-5
clone size: NA
CDR3 DNA: TGTGCCAGCAGTCAGGACAGAAACTATGGCTACACCTTC
CDR3 protein: CASSQDRNYGYTF